This T cell receptor (beta chain) was captured in a study of shared clonotypes between healthy human individuals. About the study: Per donor, CD8 memory used one plate, CD8 naive used two, CD4 memory used three and CD4 naive used three.

Per the original data handling: ImmunoSEQ supplied junction-only sequences lacking quality scores, so filtering was different. The data were produced by immunoSEQ multiplex PCR, yet TCRdb's version contains in-frame clones alone and is incomplete. V and J calls and clone size are as listed in that table; D and trimming were resolved from the DNA. The repertoire has 750,000 to 1,000,000 clones, over 90% of them found once; the top ten carry less than 25%. Trimming removed 3 bases from V and 1 base from J, with 6 bases in between. Germline V gene data show CDR1 as ENHRY and CDR2 as SYGVKD. The CDR3 extends over 14 amino acids. CD8 cells classed as naive were CD45RO-negative and positively selected for CCR7, excluding terminally differentiated effector memory CD45RA+ cells. This clone was seen ten or more times. This sample also contains other DNA sequences that code for the same CDR3.

This rearrangement joins TRBV10-3 to TRBJ2-2; D not certain. Sequencing input: naive CD8+ T cells sorted from blood. The receptor's source is a man aged 30 to 39 in good health. DNA of the CDR3: TGTGCCATCAGTGACACCCTGAACACCGGGGAGCTGTTTTTT. This codes for CAISDTLNTGELFF.